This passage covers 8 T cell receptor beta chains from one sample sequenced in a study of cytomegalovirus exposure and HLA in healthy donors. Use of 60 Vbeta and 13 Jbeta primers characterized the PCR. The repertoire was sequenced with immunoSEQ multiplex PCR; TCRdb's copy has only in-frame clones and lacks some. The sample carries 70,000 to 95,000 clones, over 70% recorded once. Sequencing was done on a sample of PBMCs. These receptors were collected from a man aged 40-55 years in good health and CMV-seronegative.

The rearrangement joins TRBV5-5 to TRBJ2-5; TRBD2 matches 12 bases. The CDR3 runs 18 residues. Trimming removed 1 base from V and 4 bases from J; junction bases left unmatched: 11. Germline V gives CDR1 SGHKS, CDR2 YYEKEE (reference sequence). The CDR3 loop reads CASSLKRGLAGGVETQYF. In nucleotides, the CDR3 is TGTGCCAGCAGCTTGAAACGCGGGCTAGCGGGAGGGGTAGAGACCCAGTACTTC.

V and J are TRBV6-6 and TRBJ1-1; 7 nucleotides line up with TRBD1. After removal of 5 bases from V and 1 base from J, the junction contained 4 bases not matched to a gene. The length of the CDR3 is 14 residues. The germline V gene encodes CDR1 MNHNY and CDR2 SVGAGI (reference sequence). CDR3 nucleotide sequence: TGTGCCAGCAGTCTACAGGGGAGGAACACTGAAGCTTTCTTT. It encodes CASSLQGRNTEAFF.

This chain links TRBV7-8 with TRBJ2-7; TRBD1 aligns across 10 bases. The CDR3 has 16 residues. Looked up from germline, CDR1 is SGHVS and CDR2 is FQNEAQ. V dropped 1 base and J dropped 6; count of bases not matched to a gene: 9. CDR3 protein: CASSLGGGTGAVEQYF. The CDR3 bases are TGTGCCAGCAGCTTAGGCGGTGGGACAGGGGCGGTCGAGCAGTACTTC.

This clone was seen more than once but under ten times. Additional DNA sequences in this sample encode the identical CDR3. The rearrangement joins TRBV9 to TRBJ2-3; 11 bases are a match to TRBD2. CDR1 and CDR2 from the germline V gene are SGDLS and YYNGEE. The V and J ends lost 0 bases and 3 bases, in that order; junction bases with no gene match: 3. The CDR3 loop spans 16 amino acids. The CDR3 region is CASSVVAGGPTDTQYF. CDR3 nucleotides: TGTGCCAGCAGCGTAGTAGCGGGAGGGCCAACAGATACGCAGTATTTT.

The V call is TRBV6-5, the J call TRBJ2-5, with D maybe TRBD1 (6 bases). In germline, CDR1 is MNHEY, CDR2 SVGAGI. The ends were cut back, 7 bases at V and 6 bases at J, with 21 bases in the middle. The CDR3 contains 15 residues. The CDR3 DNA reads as TGTGCCAGCAAACCGGGAACAGGGAGAAAACAGACCCAGTACTTC. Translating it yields CASKPGTGRKQTQYF.

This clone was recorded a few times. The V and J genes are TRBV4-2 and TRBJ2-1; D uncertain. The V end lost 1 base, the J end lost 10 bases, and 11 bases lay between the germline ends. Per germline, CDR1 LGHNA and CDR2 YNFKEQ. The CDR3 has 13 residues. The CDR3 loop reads CASSQGDVGEQFF. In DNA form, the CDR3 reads TGTGCCAGCAGCCAAGGTGATGTCGGGGAGCAGTTCTTC.

The CDR3, as DNA: TGCGCCAGCAGCCAGGGACTAGCCCCCTCCTACAATGAGCAGTTCTTC. Translation: CASSQGLAPSYNEQFF. The chain employs TRBV5-1 and TRBJ2-1; 9 bases are a match to TRBD2. Germline V gives CDR1 SGHRS, CDR2 YFSETQ. Trimming cost V 4 bases and J 0 bases; bases outside gene matches: 5. The length of the CDR3 is 16 residues.

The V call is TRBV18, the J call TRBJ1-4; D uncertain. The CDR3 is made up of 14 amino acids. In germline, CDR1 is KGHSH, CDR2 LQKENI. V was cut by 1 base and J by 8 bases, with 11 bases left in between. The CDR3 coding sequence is TGTGCCAGCTCACCACGGGGAGCTCTCGAAAAACTGTTTTTT. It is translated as CASSPRGALEKLFF.